This is a list of T cell receptor beta chains from one sample in a study of T cells in Graves' hyperthyroidism and ophthalmopathy. Each CDR3 protein gets one entry after TCRdb re-called the multiplex PCR reads with MiXCR. In the table there are about 420,000 distinct CDR3 sequences, roughly 13% of which are singletons. What was sequenced was blood. The receptors shown here come from a woman aged 18-35 years with Graves' hyperthyroidism. The conserved cysteine and the conserved F or W are not part of the CDR3 here. A D gene is named only where the DNA matches it firmly.

CDR3aa,j_gene,v_gene,d_gene,len
ATSSRDTGELF,TRBJ2-2,TRBV15,NA,11
ASSYSGSADTQY,TRBJ2-3,TRBV12-3/TRBV12-4,TRBD2,12
ASSLDRRENTEAF,TRBJ1-1,TRBV7-8,NA,13
ATKTGTVGLTEAF,TRBJ1-1,TRBV19,TRBD1,13
AIRTGGTYTEAF,TRBJ1-1,TRBV10-3,NA,12
ASRTTRNYGYT,TRBJ1-2,TRBV6-1,NA,11
ASEGAGLDYGYT,TRBJ1-2,TRBV6-1,NA,12
ASSSTSGTDTQY,TRBJ2-3,TRBV7-2,TRBD2,12
SARQDTYNEQF,TRBJ2-1,TRBV20-1,NA,11
ASSSQLGSTNEKLF,TRBJ1-4,TRBV18,NA,14
ASSQDAEKLF,TRBJ1-4,TRBV4-2,NA,10
AWRRDRMNTEAF,TRBJ1-1,TRBV30,TRBD1,12
ASSQAAGPYEKLF,TRBJ1-4,TRBV4-3,NA,13
ASSSYAGAGYGYT,TRBJ1-2,TRBV5-6,NA,13
AGGWQEIIGNEQF,TRBJ2-1,TRBV30,NA,13
ASSRSDRGNTEAF,TRBJ1-1,TRBV12-3/TRBV12-4,NA,13
ASSYVATSDQETQY,TRBJ2-5,TRBV6-2/TRBV6-3,TRBD2,14
ASADRSNQPQH,TRBJ1-5,TRBV27,NA,11
ASSSPTGTGEGNEQF,TRBJ2-1,TRBV5-1,TRBD1,15
ASSPDPGHSSYEQY,TRBJ2-7,TRBV11-2,NA,14
AWSDGQPSGQPQH,TRBJ1-5,TRBV30,NA,13
ASSPINPNGYT,TRBJ1-2,TRBV9,NA,11
ASSGGTGGNNEQF,TRBJ2-1,TRBV28,TRBD1,13
ASSYEWYRGKLREQY,TRBJ2-7,TRBV6-2/TRBV6-3,NA,15
ASSSGPPYGYT,TRBJ1-2,TRBV5-6,NA,11
ASSFSGDFYNEQF,TRBJ2-1,TRBV5-8,NA,13
ATSDPGGSGGPEQF,TRBJ2-1,TRBV24-1,TRBD2,14
ASGTSQSSYEQY,TRBJ2-7,TRBV12-3/TRBV12-4,NA,12
ASSPYADNTEAF,TRBJ1-1,TRBV18,NA,12
ASSMTGRGNEQY,TRBJ2-7,TRBV19,TRBD1,12
ASSLAVRGGNTIY,TRBJ1-3,TRBV28,NA,13
ASSSDGRSTDTQY,TRBJ2-3,TRBV6-1,NA,13
ASSQGGETEAF,TRBJ1-1,TRBV2,NA,11
SARTGGEEKLF,TRBJ1-4,TRBV20-1,TRBD1,11
ASSLSTSGSYEQY,TRBJ2-7,TRBV7-6,TRBD2,13
ASSGSAGTSNNEQF,TRBJ2-1,TRBV5-6,TRBD2,14
SPPPCQGEKLF,TRBJ1-4,TRBV29-1,NA,11
ASSSWETQY,TRBJ2-5,TRBV7-2,NA,9
SARDFLRDHSYEQY,TRBJ2-7,TRBV20-1,NA,14
ASSWSAQAYEQY,TRBJ2-7,TRBV5-1,NA,12
ASSLAYPGAASTDTQY,TRBJ2-3,TRBV11-2,NA,16
ATSRRRGGDSYNEQF,TRBJ2-1,TRBV15,NA,15
ASSAGLAGTYEQY,TRBJ2-7,TRBV11-1,TRBD2,13
ASSQGRWRVPSYNEQF,TRBJ2-1,TRBV28,NA,16
ASSLDGRRPYEQY,TRBJ2-7,TRBV5-1,NA,13
ASSFGTRNNEQF,TRBJ2-1,TRBV27,TRBD2,12
ASSTSGRGEQF,TRBJ2-1,TRBV12-3/TRBV12-4,TRBD2,11
ASSEGPGNTGELF,TRBJ2-2,TRBV6-4,NA,13
ASSSGQGADTQY,TRBJ2-3,TRBV28,TRBD1,12
ASSYSIQQGYGYT,TRBJ1-2,TRBV6-5,NA,13
ASTREDAKNIQY,TRBJ2-4,TRBV6-1,NA,12
AWSVLSGPIQLF,TRBJ1-4,TRBV30,NA,12
ASSRVTSTDTQY,TRBJ2-3,TRBV12-3/TRBV12-4,NA,12
ASSESGSKTDTQY,TRBJ2-3,TRBV9,TRBD2,13
SVKGGETEAF,TRBJ1-1,TRBV29-1,NA,10